A selection of T cell receptor beta chains follows, all from one sample in a study of regulatory T cells in long-lasting Graves disease. TCRdb fed the multiplex PCR reads into MiXCR, producing one record per CDR3 protein. This table holds some 230,000 distinct CDR3 sequences, about 16% found once. Material: peripheral blood mononuclear cells (PBMCs), obtained at new diagnosis, from a patient treated with antithyroid drugs. The source is a female donor with Graves disease. Each CDR3 is given with its conserved first and last residue. A D gene is named only where the DNA matches it firmly. Clone size is given for some rows only: seen once, a few or many times, or a class if the clone is expanded.

V gene: TRBV14; clone size: many; J gene: TRBJ2-5; D gene: NA; CDR3 protein: CASSPLGRVQETQYF; CDR3 DNA: TGTGCCAGCAGCCCCCTTGGCAGGGTGCAGGAGACCCAGTACTTC
V gene: TRBV11-2; clone size: many; J gene: TRBJ2-7; D gene: NA; CDR3 protein: CASSSGGGWTTYEQYF; CDR3 DNA: TGTGCCAGCAGCTCAGGTGGAGGGTGGACCACCTACGAGCAGTACTTC
V gene: TRBV2; clone size: many; J gene: TRBJ1-1; D gene: NA; CDR3 protein: CASSEEDKFTEAFF; CDR3 DNA: TGTGCCAGCAGTGAAGAGGACAAATTCACTGAAGCTTTCTTT
V gene: TRBV28; clone size: many; J gene: TRBJ2-7; D gene: TRBD1; CDR3 protein: CASSFPETGIDEQYF; CDR3 DNA: TGTGCCAGCAGTTTCCCGGAGACAGGGATCGACGAGCAGTACTTC
V gene: TRBV12-3/TRBV12-4; clone size: many; J gene: TRBJ2-3; D gene: NA; CDR3 protein: CASSPPLKWPQYF; CDR3 DNA: TGTGCCAGCAGTCCCCCTCTCAAGTGGCCGCAGTATTTT
V gene: TRBV5-5; clone size: many; J gene: TRBJ2-1; D gene: NA; CDR3 protein: CASTGDVSDNEQFF; CDR3 DNA: TGTGCCAGCACTGGAGACGTATCGGACAATGAGCAGTTCTTC
V gene: TRBV6-2/TRBV6-3; clone size: many; J gene: TRBJ2-1; D gene: TRBD2; CDR3 protein: CASSYTSGNSEQFF; CDR3 DNA: TGTGCCAGCAGTTATACTAGCGGGAATAGTGAGCAGTTCTTC
V gene: TRBV6-2/TRBV6-3; clone size: many; J gene: TRBJ1-1; D gene: NA; CDR3 protein: CASSGTNLNTEAFF; CDR3 DNA: TGTGCCAGCAGTGGTACAAATCTTAACACTGAAGCTTTCTTT
V gene: TRBV20-1; clone size: NA; J gene: TRBJ1-5; D gene: TRBD1; CDR3 protein: CSAGQGEINQPQHF; CDR3 DNA: TGCAGTGCAGGACAGGGCGAGATCAATCAGCCCCAGCATTTT
V gene: TRBV5-6; clone size: many; J gene: TRBJ2-3; D gene: NA; CDR3 protein: CASSRPADTQYF; CDR3 DNA: TGTGCCAGCAGCCGCCCGGCAGATACGCAGTATTTT
V gene: TRBV3-1; clone size: many; J gene: TRBJ2-7; D gene: NA; CDR3 protein: CASSQDPYEQYF; CDR3 DNA: TGTGCCAGCAGCCAAGACCCCTACGAGCAGTACTTC
V gene: TRBV12-3/TRBV12-4; clone size: many; J gene: TRBJ1-5; D gene: NA; CDR3 protein: CASSLEGGGNQPQHF; CDR3 DNA: TGTGCCAGCAGCTTAGAAGGGGGAGGAAATCAGCCCCAGCATTTT
V gene: TRBV4-1; clone size: many; J gene: TRBJ2-5; D gene: TRBD2; CDR3 protein: CASSPYRLAGVETQYF; CDR3 DNA: TGCGCCAGCAGCCCGTACCGACTAGCGGGAGTCGAGACCCAGTACTTC
V gene: TRBV7-9; clone size: many; J gene: TRBJ2-3; D gene: NA; CDR3 protein: CASSSRVLSGDTQYF; CDR3 DNA: TGTGCCAGCAGCTCCCGTGTCCTCTCAGGGGATACGCAGTATTTT
V gene: TRBV24-1; clone size: many; J gene: TRBJ1-6; D gene: NA; CDR3 protein: CATSDSRRGNSPLHF; CDR3 DNA: TGTGCCACCAGTGATTCGAGGCGAGGTAATTCACCCCTCCACTTT
V gene: TRBV20-1; clone size: many; J gene: TRBJ1-1; D gene: TRBD1; CDR3 protein: CSVWTGGMNTEAFF; CDR3 DNA: TGCAGTGTTTGGACAGGGGGCATGAACACTGAAGCTTTCTTT
V gene: TRBV12-3/TRBV12-4; clone size: many; J gene: TRBJ2-7; D gene: NA; CDR3 protein: CASSPPTASYEQYF; CDR3 DNA: TGTGCCAGCAGTCCCCCGACAGCATCCTACGAGCAGTACTTC
V gene: TRBV12-3/TRBV12-4; clone size: many; J gene: TRBJ1-6; D gene: NA; CDR3 protein: CASSLGSFNSPLHF; CDR3 DNA: TGTGCCAGCAGTTTAGGCAGTTTTAATTCACCCCTCCACTTT
V gene: TRBV2; clone size: NA; J gene: TRBJ2-1; D gene: TRBD1; CDR3 protein: CASWGQGHEQFF; CDR3 DNA: TGTGCCAGCTGGGGACAGGGCCATGAGCAGTTCTTC
V gene: TRBV20-1; clone size: many; J gene: TRBJ2-7; D gene: NA; CDR3 protein: CSAREARTTYEQYF; CDR3 DNA: TGCAGTGCTAGAGAGGCCAGGACCACCTACGAGCAGTACTTC
V gene: TRBV11-3; clone size: many; J gene: TRBJ2-5; D gene: NA; CDR3 protein: CASSSMAEETQYF; CDR3 DNA: TGTGCCAGCAGCTCCATGGCAGAAGAGACCCAGTACTTC
V gene: TRBV4-1; clone size: NA; J gene: TRBJ2-5; D gene: TRBD2; CDR3 protein: CASSQDPPAGVQETQYF; CDR3 DNA: TGCGCCAGCAGCCAAGATCCCCCAGCGGGGGTCCAAGAGACCCAGTACTTC
V gene: TRBV20-1; clone size: few; J gene: TRBJ2-7; D gene: TRBD2; CDR3 protein: CSASLRQERGAYEQYF; CDR3 DNA: TGCAGTGCTAGTCTCCGGCAGGAGCGGGGGGCTTACGAGCAGTACTTC
V gene: TRBV11-2; clone size: many; J gene: TRBJ2-7; D gene: NA; CDR3 protein: CASSLAFSYRGSYEQYF; CDR3 DNA: TGTGCCAGCAGCTTAGCCTTCTCTTATCGGGGTAGCTACGAGCAGTACTTC
V gene: TRBV20-1; clone size: many; J gene: TRBJ2-1; D gene: TRBD2; CDR3 protein: CSAIAGGPFGEQFF; CDR3 DNA: TGCAGTGCAATAGCGGGAGGGCCCTTTGGTGAGCAGTTCTTC
V gene: TRBV9; clone size: many; J gene: TRBJ1-1; D gene: TRBD1; CDR3 protein: CASSLIATGEDTEAFF; CDR3 DNA: TGTGCCAGCAGCTTAATAGCGACAGGGGAAGACACTGAAGCTTTCTTT
V gene: TRBV27; clone size: many; J gene: TRBJ1-3; D gene: NA; CDR3 protein: CASSRPGNTIYF; CDR3 DNA: TGTGCCAGCAGCCGACCCGGAAACACCATATATTTT
V gene: TRBV4-1; clone size: many; J gene: TRBJ2-3; D gene: TRBD2; CDR3 protein: CASSPGTSGRVADTQYF; CDR3 DNA: TGCGCCAGCAGCCCCGGGACTAGCGGGAGGGTGGCAGATACGCAGTATTTT
V gene: TRBV15; clone size: many; J gene: TRBJ2-7; D gene: NA; CDR3 protein: CATSRVRVVGSEQYF; CDR3 DNA: TGTGCCACCAGCAGAGTCAGGGTGGTTGGGAGCGAGCAGTACTTC
V gene: TRBV5-4; clone size: NA; J gene: TRBJ2-1; D gene: NA; CDR3 protein: CASSFMTRYNEQFF; CDR3 DNA: TGTGCCAGCAGCTTCATGACTAGGTACAATGAGCAGTTCTTC
V gene: TRBV7-2; clone size: many; J gene: TRBJ2-7; D gene: NA; CDR3 protein: CASSLDSGGLNYEQYF; CDR3 DNA: TGTGCCAGCAGCTTAGATTCTGGGGGGCTGAACTACGAGCAGTACTTC
V gene: TRBV6-2/TRBV6-3; clone size: many; J gene: TRBJ1-5; D gene: NA; CDR3 protein: CASSRLTGHNQPQHF; CDR3 DNA: TGTGCCAGCAGTCGTCTTACGGGCCACAATCAGCCCCAGCATTTT
V gene: TRBV6-1; clone size: many; J gene: TRBJ1-2; D gene: TRBD1; CDR3 protein: CASKSTGGSNYGYTF; CDR3 DNA: TGTGCCAGCAAATCCACAGGGGGCAGTAACTATGGCTACACCTTC
V gene: TRBV5-1; clone size: few; J gene: TRBJ1-2; D gene: NA; CDR3 protein: CASSLYITSYGYTF; CDR3 DNA: TGCGCCAGCAGCTTGTATATCACGTCGTATGGCTACACCTTC
V gene: TRBV20-1; clone size: NA; J gene: TRBJ1-3; D gene: TRBD1; CDR3 protein: CSASDRGHRRLHTIYF; CDR3 DNA: TGCAGTGCTTCGGACAGGGGGCACCGACGGTTGCACACCATATATTTT
V gene: TRBV30; clone size: many; J gene: TRBJ1-4; D gene: NA; CDR3 protein: CAWSEGVEKLFF; CDR3 DNA: TGTGCCTGGAGTGAAGGGGTTGAAAAACTGTTTTTT
V gene: TRBV24-1; clone size: few; J gene: TRBJ2-5; D gene: NA; CDR3 protein: CATSAPGPGETQYF; CDR3 DNA: TGTGCCACCAGTGCTCCGGGCCCGGGGGAGACCCAGTACTTC
V gene: TRBV7-2; clone size: many; J gene: TRBJ2-7; D gene: TRBD2; CDR3 protein: CASGLWEGSGRARSYEQYF; CDR3 DNA: TGTGCCAGCGGCCTATGGGAGGGTAGCGGGAGGGCCAGGTCCTACGAGCAGTACTTC